Following are 19 T cell receptor beta chains from one sample sequenced in a study of post-analysis software for immune sequencing data. These receptors are not linked to any known antigen. Study observations and caveats: There were several TRBV segments more frequent in patients than controls, and TRBV5-6, TRBV5-1 and TRBV20-1 were among them.

Unique-molecular-identifier-tagged TCR beta cDNA libraries were used. MiXCR was run by TCRdb on the PCR reads, yielding one entry per CDR3 protein. The sample yields 650,000 to 850,000 distinct CDR3 sequences, roughly 58% seen once. The source material was blood. The receptors stem from a girl aged 5-17 years with multiple sclerosis.

This clonotype appeared a few times. The chain employs TRBV6-1 and TRBJ1-2; tentatively, D is TRBD1 (5 bases). Germline values: CDR1 MNHNS, CDR2 SASEGT. The CDR3 consists of 14 residues. The V gene lost 6 bases and the J gene lost 1 base, with 12 bases spanning the gap. DNA of the CDR3: TGTGCCAGCAGAGACGAGACAGTTAACTATGGCTACACCTTC. Translation gives CASRDETVNYGYTF.

This chain links TRBV5-1 with TRBJ2-1; D perhaps matches TRBD2 (5 bases). The CDR3 contains 18 residues. Germline values: CDR1 SGHRS, CDR2 YFSETQ. Trimming shortened V by 3 bases and J by 0 bases, and 19 bases separated the two germline ends. The CDR3 here is CASSSPTGWESSYNEQFF. The CDR3 nucleotides are TGCGCCAGCAGCTCGCCCACCGGATGGGAGAGCTCCTACAATGAGCAGTTCTTC.

This clonotype was observed a few times. CDR3 in amino acids: CASSQVLIGGTSTDTQYF. In DNA, the CDR3 is TGCGCCAGCAGCCAAGTCCTAATCGGCGGGACTAGCACAGATACGCAGTATTTT. J is TRBJ2-3 and V is TRBV4-1, with D possibly being TRBD2 (6 bases). The CDR3 covers 18 residues. Trimming took off 1 base at V and 0 bases at J, with 17 bases between the two ends. Germline CDR1 is MGHRA and CDR2 is YSYEKL.

The chain joins TRBV12-3 or TRBV12-4 to TRBJ2-3; no firm D call. CDR3 length equals 14 residues. Trimming took off 4 bases at V and 3 bases at J, with 11 bases between the two ends. This chain's CDR3 is CASSSSRPTDTQYF. The CDR3 nucleotides read TGTGCCAGCAGTTCCAGCCGCCCGACAGATACGCAGTATTTT.

The chain has TRBV6-6 and TRBJ2-3; D not certain. This CDR3 has 11 amino acids. Trimming removed 2 bases at V and 7 bases at J, with 4 bases between. The V gene's germline CDR1 is MNHNY and CDR2 SVGAGI (reference sequence). The CDR3 protein is CASSYPNTQYF. CDR3 bases: TGTGCCAGCAGTTACCCGAATACGCAGTATTTT.

The rearrangement links TRBV5-1 to TRBJ2-7; D may be TRBD1 or TRBD2 (5 bases each). Trimming removed 8 bases from V and 0 bases from J, with 18 bases in between. This CDR3 contains 15 residues. Germline V gene sequence: CDR1 SGHRS, CDR2 YFSETQ. The CDR3 bases are TGCGCCAGTGCGATAGCGAGGGGCATCTCCTACGAGCAGTACTTC. Protein product: CASAIARGISYEQYF. Complete variable domain (other parts from reference TRBV5-1 and TRBJ2-7): KAGVTQTPRYLIKTRGQQVTLSCSPISGHRSVSWYQQTPGQGLQFLFEYFSETQRNKGNFPGRFSGRQFSNSRSEMNVSTLELGDSALYLCASAIARGISYEQYFGPGTRLTVT.

The genes are TRBV7-3 and TRBJ2-5; maybe TRBD1 (6 bases). The end of the DNA aligns better with TRBJ2-7, so the J call may be wrong. Germline CDR1 and CDR2: SGHTA and FQGTGA. This CDR3 is built from 13 residues. The CDR3 DNA follows: TGTGCCAGCAGCTCTTCACAGGGCCACGAGCAGTACTTC. It is translated as CASSSSQGHEQYF.

This clonotype has a handful of counts. The chain has TRBV7-9 and TRBJ2-1, with D perhaps matching TRBD1 or TRBD2 (7 bases each). Germline V gene sequence: CDR1 SEHNR, CDR2 FQNEAQ (reference sequence). Trimming cost V 1 base and J 5 bases, with 18 bases left between them. There are 17 residues in the CDR3. The CDR3 DNA is TGTGCCAGCAGCTTAGGACTGACAGGGACTACACACAATGAGCAGTTCTTC. This translates into CASSLGLTGTTHNEQFF.

There are a few counts of this clonotype. The genes are TRBV4-1 and TRBJ2-5; the D is unclear. The end of the DNA is better explained by TRBJ2-7, so the J call may be wrong. The germline gives CDR1 MGHRA, CDR2 YSYEKL. This CDR3 is 15 amino acids long. Here the CDR3 DNA reads TGCGCCAGCAGCCAACCCACCTCGGGCGGCTACGAGCAGTACTTC. This sequence encodes CASSQPTSGGYEQYF.

As DNA, the CDR3 is TGTGCCAGCAGTTCCCGGGGGGGGGCAGGACTCCAACACTCTTTCACAGATACGCAGTATTTT. Translated, it gives CASSSRGGAGLQHSFTDTQYF. This chain connects TRBV12-3 or TRBV12-4 to TRBJ2-3; 8 bases align to TRBD2. With 4 bases clipped from V and 2 bases from J, the junction kept 23 bases outside the gene matches. The CDR3 sequence is 21 residues long.

This clonotype was detected ten times or more. Germline is not matched at one junction end, which may reflect a read error. The V call is TRBV5-1, the J call TRBJ1-2, with 11 bases matching TRBD1. The CDR3 loop spans 14 amino acids. CDR1 and CDR2 from the germline V gene are SGHRS and YFSETQ. The CDR3 bases are TGTGCCAGCAGCCTGGGACAGGGGGACTATGGCTACACCTTC. It specifies CASSLGQGDYGYTF.

This clonotype was detected a few times. The rearrangement joins TRBV6-5 to TRBJ2-5; D is perhaps TRBD2 (7 bases). Trimming shortened V by 6 bases and J by 10 bases, and 18 bases separated the two germline ends. This CDR3 has 13 residues. Germline lookup yields CDR1 MNHEY and CDR2 SVGAGI. CDR3 DNA: TGTGCCAGCAGCCGGTCAGGGGAGGGTATCCAGTACTTC. Translating it yields CASSRSGEGIQYF.

A few counts support this clonotype. This chain connects TRBV28 to TRBJ2-1; no firm D call. Germline CDR1 is MDHEN and CDR2 is SYDVKM. This CDR3 region has 14 residues. V shed 5 bases and J shed 4 bases, with 12 bases lying between them. DNA of the CDR3: TGTGCCAGCAGTCTTTACTCCCGGTACAATGAGCAGTTCTTC. It translates to CASSLYSRYNEQFF.

This rearrangement joins TRBV20-1 to TRBJ2-4, with D maybe TRBD2 (6 bases). The CDR3 runs to 18 residues. Trimming took 3 bases from V and 4 from J, leaving 25 bases between them. Germline values: CDR1 DFQATT, CDR2 SNEGSKA (reference sequence). DNA of the CDR3: TGCAGTGCTAGGCCCCACAGAGGAGGGCAAAGGGGAAAAAACATTCAGTACTTC. This sequence encodes CSARPHRGGQRGKNIQYF.

The V call is TRBV20-1, the J call TRBJ2-7; 11 bases agree with TRBD2. The J call may not be correct, given that the DNA end is closer to TRBJ2-5. CDR3 size: 14 residues. Germline CDR1 reads DFQATT; CDR2 reads SNEGSKA (reference sequence). The CDR3: CSARVTSGSETQYF. The CDR3 DNA is TGCAGTGCTAGAGTTACTAGCGGGAGTGAGACCCAGTACTTC.

V gene TRBV27 combines with J gene TRBJ2-3; D is ambiguous. The CDR3 runs 12 residues. The germline gives CDR1 MNHEY, CDR2 SMNVEV (reference sequence). Deletions cut 3 bases from V and 7 bases from J, with 8 bases between. The CDR3 DNA is TGTGCCAGCAGTTTGTCCGCCTATACGCAGTATTTT. It encodes CASSLSAYTQYF.

This chain links TRBV6-2 or TRBV6-3 with TRBJ2-7, with 9 bases that match TRBD1. The J call could be wrong; TRBJ2-5 is a better fit for the DNA end. CDR1 is MNHEY and CDR2 is SVGEGT in the germline V gene. This CDR3 contains 18 residues. Written as DNA, the CDR3 is TGTGCCAGCAGTTACTCCGGGACAGGGTACATTAATACGGAGACCCAGTACTTC. Amino acid sequence: CASSYSGTGYINTETQYF.

The chain joins TRBV4-1 to TRBJ2-1; D call uncertain. Trimming took 1 base from V and 9 from J, leaving 7 bases between them. This CDR3 contains 12 residues. The germline gives CDR1 MGHRA, CDR2 YSYEKL. The CDR3 DNA sequence: TGCGCCAGCAGCCAAGGATGGGGTGAGCAGTTCTTC. Translation: CASSQGWGEQFF.

As concerns this clonotype: The conserved final phenylalanine or tryptophan is absent from the CDR3, which likely points to a read error. The V gene is TRBV20-1, the J gene TRBJ2-5; 15 nucleotides align to TRBD2. V shed 5 bases and J 2 bases; nucleotides not matched to a gene: 6. In germline, CDR1 is DFQATT, CDR2 SNEGSKA (reference sequence). The CDR3 extends over 16 amino acids. The DNA of the CDR3 is TGCAGTGCTGTCCCCGGGACTAGCGGGAGGCAAGAGACCCAGTACTTA. It specifies CSAVPGTSGRQETQYL.